Below, 21 T cell receptor beta chains from the same sample are listed, as sequenced in a study of shared clonotypes between healthy human individuals. Assay: immunoSEQ multiplex PCR; the TCRdb copy retains only in-frame clones and omits some. Of under 600,000 clones in the sample, 90% to 96% were seen once. The sequenced sample consisted of naive CD4+ T cells sorted from blood. Subset meaning: CD45RA+ positively selected. These receptors came from a woman aged 25 to 39 in good health.

The rearrangement joins TRBV5-1 to TRBJ2-7, with 10 bases aligning to TRBD2. With V trimmed by 0 bases and J by 4 bases, 10 bases remained unmatched. The CDR3 is made up of 17 amino acids. The germline V gene encodes CDR1 SGHRS and CDR2 YFSETQ. The CDR3 sequence: CASSLAGLAGGGYEQYF. The CDR3 DNA follows: TGCGCCAGCAGCTTGGCCGGATTAGCGGGAGGTGGGTACGAGCAGTACTTC.

The chain employs TRBV6-6 and TRBJ2-7, with 10 positions matching TRBD2. Per germline, CDR1 MNHNY and CDR2 SVGAGI (reference sequence). The CDR3 has 16 residues. V dropped 2 bases and J dropped 1; count of bases not matched to a gene: 5. The CDR3 protein is CASSYLSGRLSYEQYF. CDR3 nucleotide sequence: TGTGCCAGCAGTTACCTTAGCGGGAGGCTTTCCTACGAGCAGTACTTC.

This chain joins TRBV11-3 and TRBJ2-1; no clear D gene. This CDR3 comprises 13 residues. Looked up from germline, CDR1 is SGHNT and CDR2 is YENEEA. Trimming took off 1 base at V and 6 bases at J, with 7 bases between the two ends. In DNA form, the CDR3 reads TGTGCCAGCAGCTTAGCTTCGAGCAATGAGCAGTTCTTC. As protein: CASSLASSNEQFF.

The genes are TRBV27 and TRBJ2-6; 12 bases fit TRBD2. This CDR3 spans 17 amino acids. Germline assignment: CDR1 MNHEY and CDR2 SMNVEV (reference sequence). Germline trimming cut 7 bases from V and 0 bases from J; bases unmatched to any gene: 4. The CDR3 nucleotides are TGTGCCAGCACCCGGACTAGCGGGGTCTCTGGGGCCAACGTCCTGACTTTC. Its translation is CASTRTSGVSGANVLTF.

The chain combines TRBV18 with TRBJ2-7, with 8 bases identical to TRBD1. From germline, CDR1 is KGHSH and CDR2 LQKENI. The CDR3 is 14 amino acids. V shed 6 bases, J shed 3 bases, and the junction held 7 bases outside the gene matches. Here the CDR3 DNA reads TGTGCCAGCTCTCCCAACAGGGGGGACTACGAGCAGTACTTC. This sequence encodes CASSPNRGDYEQYF.

The V gene is TRBV5-1, the J gene TRBJ1-2; D gene unclear. The ends were cut back, 4 bases at V and 5 bases at J, with 12 bases in the middle. Germline CDR1 reads SGHRS; CDR2 reads YFSETQ. There are 13 residues in the CDR3. CDR3 coding DNA: TGCGCCAGCAGCCCTCGATCAGAGTATGGCTACACCTTC. Protein: CASSPRSEYGYTF. The full variable domain, in which reference TRBV5-1 and TRBJ1-2 provide the parts outside the CDR3, is KAGVTQTPRYLIKTRGQQVTLSCSPISGHRSVSWYQQTPGQGLQFLFEYFSETQRNKGNFPGRFSGRQFSNSRSEMNVSTLELGDSALYLCASSPRSEYGYTFGSGTRLTVV.

The chain's CDR3 is CASSMRAQGGYGYTF. In DNA, the CDR3 is TGTGCCAGTAGTATGAGGGCGCAGGGAGGTTATGGCTACACCTTC. The rearrangement uses TRBV19 and TRBJ1-2; D perhaps matches TRBD1 (5 bases). Per the germline V gene, CDR1 is LNHDA and CDR2 is SQIVND (reference sequence). The V end was cut by 3 bases, the J end by 5 bases, with 16 bases between. The CDR3 loop spans 15 amino acids.

The chain couples TRBV28 to TRBJ2-5; D is perhaps TRBD1 (5 bases). This CDR3 is 12 amino acids long. Germline V gene data show CDR1 as MDHEN and CDR2 as SYDVKM. Trimming cost V 7 bases and J 5 bases, with 11 bases left between them. The CDR3 DNA reads TGTGCCAGCAAGGGGTCCGTGGAGACCCAGTACTTC. It codes for CASKGSVETQYF.

The V gene is TRBV6-5, the J gene TRBJ2-2; D uncertain. From germline, CDR1 is MNHEY and CDR2 SVGAGI. The ends were cut back, 0 bases at V and 2 bases at J, with 10 bases in the middle. The CDR3 is 16 amino acids. CDR3 coding DNA: TGTGCCAGCAGTTACTCGTTCGGCAGAAACACCGGGGAGCTGTTTTTT. Its translation is CASSYSFGRNTGELFF.

V is TRBV30 and J is TRBJ1-1, with TRBD1 matching over 8 bases. The CDR3 sequence is 14 residues long. Trimming removed 3 bases from V and 4 bases from J; junction bases left unmatched: 7. CDR1 is GTSNPN, CDR2 SVGIG, per germline (reference sequence). CDR3 coding DNA: TGTGCCTGGAGGCTCTTCGGACAGGGCACTGAAGCTTTCTTT. This encodes CAWRLFGQGTEAFF.

The chain carries TRBV27 and TRBJ1-6; unclear D gene. V gave up 5 bases and J gave up 8 bases, with 13 bases separating them. Germline V CDR1 and CDR2: MNHEY, SMNVEV (reference sequence). The CDR3 extends over 14 amino acids. Written as DNA, the CDR3 is TGTGCCAGCAGTCAAACAGTGACACATTCACCCCTCCACTTT. Its translation: CASSQTVTHSPLHF.

The chain couples TRBV4-1 to TRBJ2-3; 10 bases line up with TRBD1. The V segment lost 3 bases and the J segment 2 bases; nucleotides outside the gene matches: 5. CDR1 and CDR2 from the germline V gene are MGHRA and YSYEKL. This CDR3 has 16 amino acids. The CDR3 DNA follows: TGCGCCAGCAGCCACCGGGACAGGGGAGCCACAGATACGCAGTATTTT. Its protein product is CASSHRDRGATDTQYF.

CDR3: CASRRSGGVYEQYF. The CDR3 bases are TGTGCCAGCAGGAGGTCCGGAGGAGTGTACGAGCAGTACTTC. J is TRBJ2-7 and V is TRBV6-6, with D possibly matching TRBD2 (5 bases). V was shortened by 6 bases and J by 4 bases, with 16 bases between the two germline ends. The CDR3 is made up of 14 amino acids. In germline, CDR1 is MNHNY, CDR2 SVGAGI (reference sequence).

The chain carries TRBV7-8 and TRBJ1-2, with D possibly being TRBD1 (6 bases). The germline CDR1 and CDR2 sequences are SGHVS and FQNEAQ. The V end lost 5 bases, the J end lost 3 bases, and 19 bases lay between the germline ends. CDR3 length: 16 residues. The CDR3, as DNA: TGTGCCAGCAGCCAGGACAGACGAACTACATACTATGGCTACACCTTC. This gives the protein CASSQDRRTTYYGYTF.

The chain combines TRBV10-2 with TRBJ1-2; D gene uncertain. Germline V gene data show CDR1 as WSHSY and CDR2 as SAAADI. V lost 0 bases, J lost 8 bases, and 10 bases lay in between. The CDR3 spans 13 residues. The CDR3 here is CASSESREGGYTF. CDR3 nucleotides: TGCGCCAGCAGTGAGTCAAGAGAAGGGGGCTACACCTTC.

This chain joins TRBV28 and TRBJ2-3, with 10 bases lining up with TRBD2. From germline, CDR1 is MDHEN and CDR2 SYDVKM. Unmatched junction bases numbered 12, after V lost 5 bases and J lost 7 bases. The CDR3 covers 16 residues. The CDR3 spells CASSPLAGGILNTQYF. CDR3 nucleotide sequence: TGTGCCAGCAGTCCCTTAGCGGGAGGAATACTTAATACGCAGTATTTT.

CDR3 bases: TGTGCCAGTAGTACCAGACAAATCACCTACGAGCAGTACTTC. Its protein is CASSTRQITYEQYF. The chain employs TRBV19 and TRBJ2-7; D is unclear. Deletions cut 4 bases from V and 2 bases from J, with 12 bases between. The CDR3 loop spans 14 amino acids. Germline V gives CDR1 LNHDA, CDR2 SQIVND (reference sequence).

The chain combines TRBV7-7 with TRBJ2-2; the match to TRBD2 covers 9 bases. CDR3 length: 18 residues. The trim removed 1 base at V and 4 bases at J, leaving 10 bases unmatched. CDR1 and CDR2 from the germline V gene are SSHAT and FNYEAQ (reference sequence). CDR3 in DNA: TGTGCCAGCAGCTTAGAATTGGGAGCGGGAGGTCGCACCGGGGAGCTGTTTTTT. Its protein product is CASSLELGAGGRTGELFF.

V usage is TRBV14 and J usage is TRBJ2-7, with D perhaps being TRBD1 or TRBD2 (6 bases each). The germline V gene has CDR1 SGHDN and CDR2 FVKESK. The CDR3 sequence is 14 residues long. The ends were cut back, 6 bases at V and 3 bases at J, with 15 bases in the middle. In DNA form, the CDR3 reads TGTGCCAGCAGGTGGGGGGCTGAGGTCTACGAGCAGTACTTC. Its translation is CASRWGAEVYEQYF.

The gene calls are TRBV27 and TRBJ1-3; D not certain. The CDR3 sequence is 14 residues long. With 8 bases removed from V and 0 bases from J, the gap between germline ends came to 11 bases. Germline V CDR1 and CDR2: MNHEY, SMNVEV (reference sequence). Here the CDR3 reads CASRRTHSGNTIYF. The CDR3 region has the DNA TGTGCCAGCCGGAGGACCCACTCTGGAAACACCATATATTTT.

The chain uses TRBV6-5 and TRBJ2-7, with 7 bases identical to TRBD2. The CDR3 has 14 amino acids. The V and J ends lost 7 bases and 2 bases, in that order; junction bases with no gene match: 8. CDR1 is MNHEY and CDR2 is SVGAGI in the germline V gene. The CDR3 DNA sequence: TGTGCCAGCACCTCATCTGGGAGGGCCTACGAGCAGTACTTC. It is translated as CASTSSGRAYEQYF.